The present entry profiles one T cell receptor (beta chain) with its context. The data originate from a study of beta chain features in type 1 diabetes. On the study more broadly: Patient and healthy donor groups were alike in age, gender and cell yields.

Germline lookup yields CDR1 ENHRY and CDR2 SYGVKD. Trimming cost V 11 bases and J 2 bases; bases outside gene matches: 12. The CDR3 contains 14 residues. Isolated RNA was reverse transcribed in full, so expressed TCRB transcripts were sequenced. Average reads for naive, central memory and regulatory T cell samples were about 3.57 million. Sequenced by immunoSEQ multiplex PCR; TCRdb stores in-frame clones only, minus some. The top ten hold approximately 4% of the sample, which has about 240,000 clones, about 25% seen once. The TCR sequence derives from a man in his thirties or forties in good health. The rearrangement links TRBV10-3 to TRBJ2-7, with 7 bases lining up with TRBD2. Sample: central memory CD4+ T cells from blood. CDR3 sequence: CASQSSGLTYEQYF. The CDR3 nucleotides read TGTGCCTCCCAGTCTAGCGGCCTTACCTACGAGCAGTACTTC.